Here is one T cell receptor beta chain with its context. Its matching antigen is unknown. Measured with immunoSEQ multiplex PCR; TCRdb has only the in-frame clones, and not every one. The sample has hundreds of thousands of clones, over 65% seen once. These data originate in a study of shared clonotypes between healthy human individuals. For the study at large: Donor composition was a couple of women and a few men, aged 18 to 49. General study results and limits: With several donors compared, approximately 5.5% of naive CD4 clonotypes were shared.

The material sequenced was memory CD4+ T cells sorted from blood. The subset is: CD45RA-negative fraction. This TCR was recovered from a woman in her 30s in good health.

CDR3 residues: CASSVHPSGPYNEQFF. CDR3 in DNA: TGCGCCAGCAGCGTCCACCCTAGCGGACCCTACAATGAGCAGTTCTTC. V and J are TRBV5-1 and TRBJ2-1; 7 bases map to TRBD2. J gave up 2 bases and V 4 bases, and 9 bases lay outside the gene matches. Germline CDR1 reads SGHRS; CDR2 reads YFSETQ. This CDR3 has 16 amino acids.